What follows is one T cell receptor (beta chain) and its context. Its antigen is unknown. TCRdb keeps only in-frame clones here, not all; method: immunoSEQ multiplex PCR. The data contain some 50,000 clones, roughly 85% of them seen just once; the ten biggest clones take up 3.1%. The sample belongs to a study of OX40 agonist ivuxolimab in advanced cancers. Study-level information: The study reported partial responses in three patients: one hepatocellular carcinoma, two cutaneous melanoma. General study findings and limits: Some of the lowest clonal expansion was seen in partial responders at 0.1-3.0 mg/kg.

V was shortened by 5 bases and J by 1 base, with 15 bases between the two germline ends. Germline loops: CDR1 SGHAT, CDR2 FQNNGV. The CDR3 has 16 amino acids. Autoimmune disease history or systemic immunosuppression excluded patients. Specimen: CD4+ or CD8+ T cells sorted from blood, collected in a trial of the OX40 agonist ivuxolimab. The clonotype comes from an adult with an advanced solid tumor such as melanoma, head and neck, liver or kidney cancer. This chain connects TRBV11-2 to TRBJ2-1; a weak D match, TRBD1 (8 bases). CDR3 amino acids: CASSLTGGGSYNEQFF. The CDR3 DNA reads as TGTGCCAGCAGCCTCACAGGGGGGGGTTCCTACAATGAGCAGTTCTTC. The variable domain in full, with the rest retrieved from reference TRBV11-2 and TRBJ2-1, is EAGVAQSPRYKIIEKRQSVAFWCNPISGHATLYWYQQILGQGPKLLIQFQNNGVVDDSQLPKDRFSAERLKGVDSTLKIQPAKLEDSAVYLCASSLTGGGSYNEQFFGPGTRLTVL.